This T cell receptor (beta chain) was identified during a study of preoperative IRX-2 immunotherapy in early breast cancer. This CDR3 has 16 residues. Trimming took off 5 bases at V and 5 bases at J, with 18 bases between the two ends. Germline assignment: CDR1 SGHVS and CDR2 FNYEAQ. The method was immunoSEQ multiplex PCR; TCRdb's version includes in-frame clones alone and lacks a portion of them. The sample holds 35,000 to 45,000 clones, approximately 77% seen once. Treatment denoted: preoperative locoregional IRX-2 cytokine immunotherapy. Preoperative locoregional IRX-2 cytokine immunotherapy was tested in the phase Ib source study.

The sample in question was tumor tissue, obtained after IRX-2 immunotherapy. This sequence originates from a human donor with breast cancer. J is TRBJ2-2 and V is TRBV7-6, with D tentatively TRBD1 or TRBD2 (6 bases each). The CDR3 region has the DNA TGTGCCAGCAGCCACCCAGGGACTCAGGGGACCGGGGAGCTGTTTTTT. It codes for CASSHPGTQGTGELFF. The whole variable domain, filled in from reference TRBV7-6 and TRBJ2-2, reads GAGVSQSPRYKVTKRGQDVALRCDPISGHVSLYWYRQALGQGPEFLTYFNYEAQQDKSGLPNDRFSAERPEGSISTLTIQRTEQRDSAMYRCASSHPGTQGTGELFFGEGSRLTVL.